These 17 T cell receptor beta chains were sequenced from one sample in a study of CD8 T cells in ankylosing spondylitis. TCRdb called the 5' RACE reads again in MiXCR, with one record for every CDR3 protein. Of 250,000 or so distinct CDR3 sequences in the sample, approximately 24% were seen once. The sequenced sample consisted of blood, either unsorted or a sorted T cell fraction (not recorded which). The receptors here all came from a male donor with ankylosing spondylitis or in good health (not recorded which).

This clonotype was counted a few times. The V gene is TRBV20-1, the J gene TRBJ2-5; 7 bases align to TRBD2. V lost 1 base, J lost 2 bases, and 4 bases stayed unmatched. This CDR3 is 14 amino acids long. Germline CDR1 DFQATT, CDR2 SNEGSKA (reference sequence). In DNA form, the CDR3 reads TGCAGTGCTAGAGTGAGCGGGGTTCAAGAGACCCAGTACTTC. Amino acid sequence: CSARVSGVQETQYF.

This chain connects TRBV7-8 to TRBJ2-1; tentatively, D is TRBD1 (6 bases). The germline V and J ends were trimmed by 5 bases and 7 bases, with 15 bases remaining between them. Germline V gene data show CDR1 as SGHVS and CDR2 as FQNEAQ. This CDR3 is built from 14 residues. CDR3 loop: CASSLVRGTNEQFF. CDR3 DNA sequence: TGTGCCAGCAGCCTAGTCAGGGGTACGAATGAGCAGTTCTTC.

This clonotype occurred many times. The V call is TRBV20-1, the J call TRBJ1-3; D ambiguous. Trimming cost V 3 bases and J 0 bases, with 15 bases left between them. Per the germline V gene, CDR1 is DFQATT and CDR2 is SNEGSKA (reference sequence). The CDR3 is 16 amino acids. The CDR3 DNA is TGCAGTGCTAGGTTTGTGGGCCGGTCCTCTGGAAACACCATATATTTT. Residues: CSARFVGRSSGNTIYF.

This clonotype was seen only a few times. The V gene is TRBV10-3, the J gene TRBJ2-2; D ambiguous. The germline gives CDR1 ENHRY, CDR2 SYGVKD. The length of the CDR3 is 14 residues. V shed 3 bases and J shed 5 bases, with 10 bases lying between them. CDR3 in amino acids: CAISDIRVTGELFF. CDR3 bases: TGTGCCATCAGTGATATTCGAGTGACCGGGGAGCTGTTTTTT.

This clonotype was picked up many times. Its ends do not fully match the called genes, so a read error is possible. The chain combines TRBV10-2 with TRBJ2-3; 7 bases are a match to TRBD1. This CDR3 is 11 amino acids long. Germline V gene lookup returns CDR1 WSHSY and CDR2 SAAADI. CDR3 in amino acids: CASSSGTAHYF. Written as DNA, the CDR3 is TGCGCCAGCAGTTCCGGGACAGCGCATTATTTT.

Concerning this clonotype: A much larger clone differs by one base, so this may be a read error. The rearrangement links TRBV12-3 or TRBV12-4 to TRBJ2-2, with D tentatively TRBD2 (6 bases). The CDR3 is 13 residues long. The CDR3 region has the DNA TGTGCCAGCAGTCGGACGAACACCGGGGGGCTGTTTTTT. This codes for CASSRTNTGGLFF.

This clonotype came up a few times. The J gene is TRBJ2-2, the V gene TRBV29-1; no clear D. V lost 4 bases and J lost 0, with 6 bases in between. This CDR3 has 13 residues. Germline CDR1 is SQVTM and CDR2 is ANQGSEA. CDR3 nucleotide sequence: TGCAGCGTTGTCAAGACGAACACCGGGGAGCTGTTTTTT. This gives the protein CSVVKTNTGELFF.

The chain is built from TRBV20-1 and TRBJ2-5; D call uncertain. V gave up 6 bases and J gave up 3 bases, with 8 bases separating them. Looked up from germline, CDR1 is DFQATT and CDR2 is SNEGSKA (reference sequence). The CDR3 is 11 residues long. The CDR3 nucleotides read TGCAGTGCGCAGACAAAAGAGACCCAGTACTTC. It specifies CSAQTKETQYF.

V gene TRBV20-1 combines with J gene TRBJ2-5, with 11 bases fitting TRBD2. This CDR3 region has 15 residues. J lost 1 base, V lost 3 bases, and 4 bases had no gene match. The germline V gene encodes CDR1 DFQATT and CDR2 SNEGSKA (reference sequence). CDR3 in amino acids: CSARVSGGAQETQYF. CDR3 nucleotide sequence: TGCAGTGCTAGGGTTAGCGGGGGGGCCCAAGAGACCCAGTACTTC.

This clonotype was counted only a few times. This chain links TRBV20-1 with TRBJ2-7, with 8 bases fitting TRBD2. Looked up from germline, CDR1 is DFQATT and CDR2 is SNEGSKA (reference sequence). The V gene end was trimmed by 2 bases and the J gene end by 4 bases; junction bases not matched to a gene: 4. CDR3 length equals 13 residues. The CDR3 region is CSARSGTSYEQYF. CDR3 DNA sequence: TGCAGTGCTAGATCCGGGACTAGTTACGAGCAGTACTTC.

This clonotype was seen repeatedly, ten times or more. Mismatch with germline at one junction end may stem from a read error. This chain joins TRBV11-2 and TRBJ1-4; D is unresolved. CDR3 length: 13 amino acids. The germline V gene has CDR1 SGHAT and CDR2 FQNNGV. CDR3 DNA sequence: TGTGCCAGCAGCCCTAGGCTTGGGGAAATACTGTTTTTT. Translated: CASSPRLGEILFF.

This clonotype showed up many times. The chain links TRBV29-1 to TRBJ2-4; D possibly uses TRBD1 or TRBD2 (5 bases each). There are 14 residues in the CDR3. CDR1 is SQVTM, CDR2 ANQGSEA, per germline. Between the trimmed V and J ends, which lost 4 bases and 4 bases, there was a span of 14 bases. In nucleotides, the CDR3 is TGCAGCGTTGTGGGGGACGGGGTTAAAAACATTCAGTACTTC. Its protein is CSVVGDGVKNIQYF.

The sample holds many counts of this clonotype. The V gene is TRBV20-1, the J gene TRBJ1-6; TRBD1 agrees at 8 bases. CDR1 is DFQATT and CDR2 is SNEGSKA in the germline V gene (reference sequence). CDR3 length: 15 residues. J gave up 9 bases and V 2 bases, and 9 bases lay outside the gene matches. CDR3 nucleotide sequence: TGCAGTGCTAGACCCGACAGGGGCAGGGCTTCACCCCTCCACTTT. As protein: CSARPDRGRASPLHF.

This clonotype occurred many times. The chain couples TRBV29-1 to TRBJ1-2, with 12 positions matching TRBD1. Germline loops: CDR1 SQVTM, CDR2 ANQGSEA. This CDR3 region has 16 residues. The V gene end was trimmed by 3 bases and the J gene end by 4 bases; junction bases not matched to a gene: 9. The CDR3 DNA reads as TGCAGCGTTGACGCCGGGACAGGGGGCGAAGTCTATGGCTACACCTTC. Protein: CSVDAGTGGEVYGYTF.

V usage is TRBV11-2 and J usage is TRBJ2-2, with D unclear. This CDR3 is 14 amino acids long. Per germline, CDR1 SGHAT and CDR2 FQNNGV. Trimming removed 3 bases at V and 1 base at J, with 6 bases between. The CDR3 DNA reads as TGTGCCAGCAGCTTCACGGAGAACACCGGGGAGCTGTTTTTT. It yields the protein CASSFTENTGELFF. Full variable domain (missing parts from reference TRBV11-2 and TRBJ2-2): EAGVAQSPRYKIIEKRQSVAFWCNPISGHATLYWYQQILGQGPKLLIQFQNNGVVDDSQLPKDRFSAERLKGVDSTLKIQPAKLEDSAVYLCASSFTENTGELFFGEGSRLTVL.

The chain couples TRBV6-1 to TRBJ2-2; 8 bases match TRBD2. CDR3 length equals 14 residues. Germline V lookup: CDR1 MNHNS, CDR2 SASEGT. The V segment lost 5 bases and the J segment 3 bases; nucleotides outside the gene matches: 2. Here the CDR3 DNA reads TGTGCCAGCAGTCGGACTAGCTACACCGGGGAGCTGTTTTTT. Translating gives CASSRTSYTGELFF.

Details on this clonotype: A read error may explain this, as a much larger clone is one base away. As the CDR3 is not closed by the conserved phenylalanine or tryptophan, this likely results from a read error. The genes are TRBV5-8 and TRBJ2-3, with D perhaps TRBD2 (7 bases). Between the trimmed V and J ends, which lost 1 base and 1 base, there was a span of 10 bases. The germline gives CDR1 SGHTS, CDR2 YDEGEE. The CDR3 consists of 15 residues. The CDR3 DNA follows: TGTGCCAGCAGCTTGCGAGGGGGGGGCACAGATACGCAGTATTCT. It translates to CASSLRGGGTDTQYS.